A selection of T cell receptor beta chains follows, all from one sample in a study of early T cells in non-severe SARS-CoV-2 infection. MiXCR, run by TCRdb on the 5' RACE reads, gives a single entry per CDR3 protein. The profile covers 35,000 to 55,000 distinct CDR3 sequences, with about 23% appearing a single time and approximately 4.5% taken by the ten largest. The specimen comprised whole blood, sampled at baseline. The receptor set was obtained from an adult who was a healthcare worker with PCR-confirmed SARS-CoV-2 infection or an uninfected control (not recorded which). CDR3s include the opening cysteine and the closing phenylalanine or tryptophan. Fields, in order: clone size, J gene, D gene, V gene, CDR3 DNA, CDR3 protein. D genes are given only for firm matches. Part of the rows lack a size; the others show once, few, many or a class for expanded clones.

>few|TRBJ1-1|.|TRBV4-3
TGCGCCAGCAGCGAGGGGACGAGGGGTGAAGCTTTCTTT
CASSEGTRGEAFF
>.|TRBJ2-3|.|TRBV20-1
TGCAGTGCTAGAGATTTAGGGATAAGCACAGATACGCAGTATTTT
CSARDLGISTDTQYF
>few|TRBJ2-7|.|TRBV6-2/TRBV6-3
TGTGCCAGCAGAACCAGGGACCGGTTTTCGGACGAGCAGTACTTC
CASRTRDRFSDEQYF
>.|TRBJ2-7|TRBD2|TRBV12-3/TRBV12-4
TGTGCCAGCAGCGGGGGGTACGAGCAGTACTTC
CASSGGYEQYF
>few|TRBJ2-1|TRBD1|TRBV5-1
TGCGCCAGCAGCTTGGGGACAGGGGACAATGAGCAGTTCTTC
CASSLGTGDNEQFF
>few|TRBJ2-1|.|TRBV25-1
TGTGCCAGCAGTGAATCCGTAGGGAATCCCGGGGATGAGCAGTTCTTC
CASSESVGNPGDEQFF
>few|TRBJ2-6|TRBD2|TRBV5-4
TGTGCCAGCAGCCCGGTGACTAGCGGGGGAGATGGGGCCAACGTCCTGACTTTC
CASSPVTSGGDGANVLTF
>.|TRBJ2-5|.|TRBV7-8
TGTGCCAGCAGTTCACAGGCTCTAGAGACCCAGTACTTC
CASSSQALETQYF
>few|TRBJ2-1|TRBD1|TRBV10-1
TGCGCCAGCAGTGGTACAGGGGAGTCCTACAATGAGCAGTTCTTC
CASSGTGESYNEQFF
>.|TRBJ2-5|.|TRBV5-1
TGCGCCAGCTCACCGGGGGCCGGAATCCAAGAGACCCAGTACTTC
CASSPGAGIQETQYF
>few|TRBJ2-2|.|TRBV19
TGTGCCAGTAGTATTCCAGGTGGGGAGCTGTTTTTT
CASSIPGGELFF
>few|TRBJ2-1|.|TRBV5-4
TGTGCCAGCAGCTTGGGACCCGCCGCTCGCAATGAGCAGTTCTTC
CASSLGPAARNEQFF
>few|TRBJ2-3|TRBD2|TRBV27
TGTGCCAGCAGTTTTACTAGCGGGGGAACAGATACGCAGTATTTT
CASSFTSGGTDTQYF
>.|TRBJ1-1|.|TRBV5-6
TGTGCCAGCAGCTTTGGCCTGCTCTCTGAAGCTTTCTTT
CASSFGLLSEAFF
>few|TRBJ2-2|.|TRBV10-3
TGTGCCAGTATGAAGGGAACCGGGGAGCTGTTTTTT
CASMKGTGELFF
>.|TRBJ2-5|.|TRBV7-9
TGTGCCAGCAGCTTAAATAGTCTGGAGACCCAGTACTTC
CASSLNSLETQYF
>few|TRBJ2-1|.|TRBV6-1
TGTGCCAGCACGGCTGGGGTCAATGAGCAGTTCTTC
CASTAGVNEQFF
>.|TRBJ1-2|.|TRBV5-4
TGTGCCAGCAGCTTTGGGGAGGTCTATGGCTACACCTTC
CASSFGEVYGYTF
>few|TRBJ2-1|.|TRBV6-5
TGTGCCAGCAGTTATGGCGGGGGCCGCCCCAATGAGCAGTTCTTC
CASSYGGGRPNEQFF
>.|TRBJ1-3|.|TRBV12-3/TRBV12-4
TGTGCCAGCAGCCCCGCGGGGACGGGTAGCTCTGGAAACACCATATATTTT
CASSPAGTGSSGNTIYF
>few|TRBJ2-5|.|TRBV5-5
TGTGCCAGCAGCTTGGTGGGCACCGGATGGGCGACCCAGTACTTC
CASSLVGTGWATQYF
>few|TRBJ2-3|TRBD1|TRBV5-5
TGTGCCAGCAGCTTGGATGGGACAGGGTGGGCAGATACGCAGTATTTT
CASSLDGTGWADTQYF
>.|TRBJ1-4|.|TRBV30
TGTGCCTGGAGTGCTCTGGACATCCTGTTTTTT
CAWSALDILFF
>.|TRBJ1-6|.|TRBV2
TGTGCCAGCACGAGGGGGGGCTCCTATAATTCACCCCTCCACTTT
CASTRGGSYNSPLHF
>few|TRBJ2-1|.|TRBV13
TGTGCCAGCAGCTTAGAAAACTCCTACAATGAGCAGTTCTTC
CASSLENSYNEQFF
>few|TRBJ2-2|.|TRBV6-5
TGTGCCAGCAGTACCCCCGGGCTCTCCGGGACACAAGTTTCCAACACCGGGGAGCTGTTTTTT
CASSTPGLSGTQVSNTGELFF
>few|TRBJ2-3|TRBD2|TRBV20-1
TGCAGTGCCCAAAGCGGGGGGGAAGCAGATACGCAGTATTTT
CSAQSGGEADTQYF
>.|TRBJ2-1|TRBD2|TRBV7-2
TGTGCCAGCAGATTAGAGGCGGGGGGGCTATCCTACAATGAGCAGTTCTTC
CASRLEAGGLSYNEQFF
>.|TRBJ2-5|.|TRBV7-9
TGTGCCAGCAGCTTAACGCCTCCGACAGAGCACCAAGAGACCCAGTACTTC
CASSLTPPTEHQETQYF
>.|TRBJ1-1|.|TRBV6-5
TGTGCCAGCAGTTACTCGCCGGGAGTCCTGAACACTGAAGCTTTCTTT
CASSYSPGVLNTEAFF
>many|TRBJ1-1|.|TRBV28
TGTGCCAGCAGTTCCATGGGCAGAGGGGAAGCTTTCTTT
CASSSMGRGEAFF
>.|TRBJ2-3|TRBD2|TRBV20-1
TGCAGTGCTAGAGACGGTGCGGGGGGGCCATCAGATACGCAGTATTTT
CSARDGAGGPSDTQYF
>.|TRBJ2-1|.|TRBV13
TGTGCCAGCAGCCCCCCCCATGAGCAGTTCTTC
CASSPPHEQFF
>once|TRBJ1-1|.|TRBV6-6
TGTGCCAGCAGTCGGTTGAACACTGAAGCTTTCTTT
CASSRLNTEAFF
>.|TRBJ2-5|.|TRBV7-8
TGTGCCAGCATCCCGATCTTAGCGGAGCCAGAACAAGAGACCCAGTACTTC
CASIPILAEPEQETQYF
>.|TRBJ2-4|TRBD1|TRBV12-3/TRBV12-4
TGTGCCAGCAGTTTTGGGCAGGGGGTCGACATTCAGTACTTC
CASSFGQGVDIQYF
>few|TRBJ2-7|.|TRBV27
TGTGCCAGCAGCGAAGGACAGATCAACGAGCAGTACTTC
CASSEGQINEQYF
>few|TRBJ1-2|.|TRBV7-8
TGTGCCAGCAGCTTATCACGGCACTATGGCTACACCTTC
CASSLSRHYGYTF
>many|TRBJ2-5|.|TRBV1
TGCACCAGCAGCCAAGAGCGGGAGGACGTGGGACAAGAGACCCAGTACTTC
CTSSQEREDVGQETQYF
>.|TRBJ2-5|.|TRBV5-4
TGTGCCAGCGCCTCGAGGACAGTCCAAGAGACCCAGTACTTC
CASASRTVQETQYF
>few|TRBJ1-1|.|TRBV9
TGTGCCAGCAGCGTATTGGACCGATCTGAAGCTTTCTTT
CASSVLDRSEAFF
>.|TRBJ2-7|.|TRBV20-1
TGCAGTGCTAGTAGCCAAAGGGACGAGCAGTACTTC
CSASSQRDEQYF
>.|TRBJ2-2|.|TRBV7-9
TGTGCCAGCACCCCCAGGGGATACACCGGGGAGCTGTTTTTT
CASTPRGYTGELFF
>many|TRBJ2-3|.|TRBV10-3
TGTGCCATCAGTGTTGGACAGAGTAGCACAGATACGCAGTATTTT
CAISVGQSSTDTQYF